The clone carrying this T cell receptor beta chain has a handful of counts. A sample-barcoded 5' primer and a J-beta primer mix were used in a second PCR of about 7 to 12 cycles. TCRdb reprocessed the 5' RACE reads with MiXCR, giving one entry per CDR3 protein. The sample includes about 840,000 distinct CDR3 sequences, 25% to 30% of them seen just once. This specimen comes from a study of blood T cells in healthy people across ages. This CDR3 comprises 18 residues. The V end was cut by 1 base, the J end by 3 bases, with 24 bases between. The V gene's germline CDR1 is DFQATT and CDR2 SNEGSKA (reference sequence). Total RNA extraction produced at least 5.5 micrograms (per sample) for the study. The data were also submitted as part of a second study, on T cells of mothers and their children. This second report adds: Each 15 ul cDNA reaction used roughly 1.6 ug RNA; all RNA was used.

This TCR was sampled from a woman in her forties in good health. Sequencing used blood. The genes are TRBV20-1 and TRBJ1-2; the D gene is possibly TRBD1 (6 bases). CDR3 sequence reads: CSARGGGGEGGGDYGYTF. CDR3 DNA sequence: TGCAGTGCTAGAGGTGGCGGGGGCGAAGGCGGTGGGGACTATGGCTACACCTTC.